This TCR beta chain was recorded in a study of T-cell reconstitution after alpha-beta-depleted transplantation in children. Findings and limits, study-wide: Some patients owed their high day-60 TCRbeta diversity to surviving recipient T cells and thymic progenitors. As was reported, about two months after transplant, alpha-beta T cells came from several hundred expanded graft clones. One year after transplant, T-cell counts and diversity came mostly from newly produced T cells.

This clonotype was recorded at least ten times. No antigen is known for it. This CDR3 is 17 amino acids long. The V end was cut by 0 bases, the J end by 7 bases, with 18 bases between. The germline V gene encodes CDR1 ENHRY and CDR2 SYGVKD. The authors prepared the TCRbeta library with unique molecular identifiers. TCRdb re-analysed the PCR reads in MiXCR, keeping a single row per CDR3 protein. The sample includes about 31,000 distinct CDR3 sequences, 5% to 7% seen only once; the top ten take over 20%. This receptor was taken from a child less than two years old who had a stem cell transplant for acute myeloid leukemia, so the T cells may come from the graft donor. The chain uses TRBV10-3 and TRBJ2-2; D unresolved. This material consisted of peripheral blood, taken 60 days after TCRalphabeta/CD19-depleted stem cell transplant. The CDR3 region is CAISESGKGPVDGELFF. The CDR3 DNA reads TGTGCCATCAGTGAGTCAGGGAAAGGGCCCGTCGACGGGGAGCTGTTTTTT.